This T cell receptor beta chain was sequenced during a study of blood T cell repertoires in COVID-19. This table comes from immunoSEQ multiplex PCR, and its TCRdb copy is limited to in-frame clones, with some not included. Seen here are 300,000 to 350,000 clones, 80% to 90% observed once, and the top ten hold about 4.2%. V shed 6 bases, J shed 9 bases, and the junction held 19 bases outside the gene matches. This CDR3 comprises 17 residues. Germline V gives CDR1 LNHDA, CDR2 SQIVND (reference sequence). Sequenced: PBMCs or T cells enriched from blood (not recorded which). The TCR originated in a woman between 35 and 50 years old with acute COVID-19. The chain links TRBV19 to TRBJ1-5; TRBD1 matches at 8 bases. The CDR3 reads CASSPSTGDRRFRPQHF. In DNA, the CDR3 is TGTGCCAGTAGCCCATCGACTGGGGACAGGCGGTTTCGGCCCCAGCATTTT.